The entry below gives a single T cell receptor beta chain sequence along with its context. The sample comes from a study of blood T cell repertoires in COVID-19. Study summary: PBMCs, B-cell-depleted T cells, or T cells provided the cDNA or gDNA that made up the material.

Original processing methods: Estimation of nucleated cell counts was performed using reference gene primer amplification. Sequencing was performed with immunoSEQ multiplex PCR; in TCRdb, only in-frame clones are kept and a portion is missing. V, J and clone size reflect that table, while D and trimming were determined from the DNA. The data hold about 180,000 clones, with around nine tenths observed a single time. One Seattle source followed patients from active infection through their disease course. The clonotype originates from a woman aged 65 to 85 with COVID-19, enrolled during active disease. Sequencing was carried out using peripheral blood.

The CDR3 sequence: CASSQSVGLEGYTF. Written as DNA, the CDR3 is TGTGCCAGCAGCCAATCCGTGGGGCTCGAAGGCTACACCTTC. This chain connects TRBV16 to TRBJ1-2, with D possibly matching TRBD1 (5 bases). The germline CDR1 and CDR2 sequences are KGHSY and FQNENV. Trimming pared 0 bases from V and 8 bases from J, leaving 13 bases between. The CDR3 totals 14 residues.